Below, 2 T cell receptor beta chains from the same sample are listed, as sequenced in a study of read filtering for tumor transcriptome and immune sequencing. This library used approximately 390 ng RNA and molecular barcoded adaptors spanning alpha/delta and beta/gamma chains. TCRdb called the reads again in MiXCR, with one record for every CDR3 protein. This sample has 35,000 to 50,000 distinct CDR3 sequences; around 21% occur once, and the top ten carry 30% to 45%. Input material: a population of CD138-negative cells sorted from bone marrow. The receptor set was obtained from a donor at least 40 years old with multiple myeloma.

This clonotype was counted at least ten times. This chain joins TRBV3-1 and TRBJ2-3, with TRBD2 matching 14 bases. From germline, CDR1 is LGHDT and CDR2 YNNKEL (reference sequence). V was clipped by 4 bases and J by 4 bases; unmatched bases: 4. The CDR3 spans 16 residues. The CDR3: CASSRRLAGGPDTQYF. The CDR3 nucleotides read TGTGCCAGCAGCCGCCGACTAGCGGGAGGGCCAGATACGCAGTATTTT.

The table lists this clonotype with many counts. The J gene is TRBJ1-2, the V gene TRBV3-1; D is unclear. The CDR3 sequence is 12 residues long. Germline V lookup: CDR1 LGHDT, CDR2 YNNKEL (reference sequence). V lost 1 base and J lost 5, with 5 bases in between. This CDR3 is CASSQVQYGYTF. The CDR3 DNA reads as TGTGCCAGCAGCCAAGTTCAGTATGGCTACACCTTC. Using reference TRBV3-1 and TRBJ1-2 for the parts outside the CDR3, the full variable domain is DTAVSQTPKYLVTQMGNDKSIKCEQNLGHDTMYWYKQDSKKFLKIMFSYNNKELIINETVPNRFSPKSPDKAHLNLHINSLELGDSAVYFCASSQVQYGYTFGSGTRLTVV.